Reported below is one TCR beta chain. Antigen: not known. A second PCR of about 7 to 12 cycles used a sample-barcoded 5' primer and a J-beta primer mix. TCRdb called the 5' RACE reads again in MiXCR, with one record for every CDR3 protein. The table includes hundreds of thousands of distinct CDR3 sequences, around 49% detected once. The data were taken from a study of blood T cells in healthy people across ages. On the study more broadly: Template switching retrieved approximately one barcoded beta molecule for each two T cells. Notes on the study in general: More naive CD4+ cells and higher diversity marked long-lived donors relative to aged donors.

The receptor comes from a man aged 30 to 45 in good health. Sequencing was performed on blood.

In DNA form, the CDR3 reads TGTGCCAGCAGTCCCCCGGGACACCCGTCCGAGCAGTACTTC. It is translated as CASSPPGHPSEQYF. The V call is TRBV6-5, the J call TRBJ2-7, with a possible D match to TRBD1 (6 bases). V lost 5 bases, J lost 6 bases, and 17 bases lay in between. Germline-derived CDR1 and CDR2 are MNHEY and SVGAGI. This CDR3 comprises 14 residues.